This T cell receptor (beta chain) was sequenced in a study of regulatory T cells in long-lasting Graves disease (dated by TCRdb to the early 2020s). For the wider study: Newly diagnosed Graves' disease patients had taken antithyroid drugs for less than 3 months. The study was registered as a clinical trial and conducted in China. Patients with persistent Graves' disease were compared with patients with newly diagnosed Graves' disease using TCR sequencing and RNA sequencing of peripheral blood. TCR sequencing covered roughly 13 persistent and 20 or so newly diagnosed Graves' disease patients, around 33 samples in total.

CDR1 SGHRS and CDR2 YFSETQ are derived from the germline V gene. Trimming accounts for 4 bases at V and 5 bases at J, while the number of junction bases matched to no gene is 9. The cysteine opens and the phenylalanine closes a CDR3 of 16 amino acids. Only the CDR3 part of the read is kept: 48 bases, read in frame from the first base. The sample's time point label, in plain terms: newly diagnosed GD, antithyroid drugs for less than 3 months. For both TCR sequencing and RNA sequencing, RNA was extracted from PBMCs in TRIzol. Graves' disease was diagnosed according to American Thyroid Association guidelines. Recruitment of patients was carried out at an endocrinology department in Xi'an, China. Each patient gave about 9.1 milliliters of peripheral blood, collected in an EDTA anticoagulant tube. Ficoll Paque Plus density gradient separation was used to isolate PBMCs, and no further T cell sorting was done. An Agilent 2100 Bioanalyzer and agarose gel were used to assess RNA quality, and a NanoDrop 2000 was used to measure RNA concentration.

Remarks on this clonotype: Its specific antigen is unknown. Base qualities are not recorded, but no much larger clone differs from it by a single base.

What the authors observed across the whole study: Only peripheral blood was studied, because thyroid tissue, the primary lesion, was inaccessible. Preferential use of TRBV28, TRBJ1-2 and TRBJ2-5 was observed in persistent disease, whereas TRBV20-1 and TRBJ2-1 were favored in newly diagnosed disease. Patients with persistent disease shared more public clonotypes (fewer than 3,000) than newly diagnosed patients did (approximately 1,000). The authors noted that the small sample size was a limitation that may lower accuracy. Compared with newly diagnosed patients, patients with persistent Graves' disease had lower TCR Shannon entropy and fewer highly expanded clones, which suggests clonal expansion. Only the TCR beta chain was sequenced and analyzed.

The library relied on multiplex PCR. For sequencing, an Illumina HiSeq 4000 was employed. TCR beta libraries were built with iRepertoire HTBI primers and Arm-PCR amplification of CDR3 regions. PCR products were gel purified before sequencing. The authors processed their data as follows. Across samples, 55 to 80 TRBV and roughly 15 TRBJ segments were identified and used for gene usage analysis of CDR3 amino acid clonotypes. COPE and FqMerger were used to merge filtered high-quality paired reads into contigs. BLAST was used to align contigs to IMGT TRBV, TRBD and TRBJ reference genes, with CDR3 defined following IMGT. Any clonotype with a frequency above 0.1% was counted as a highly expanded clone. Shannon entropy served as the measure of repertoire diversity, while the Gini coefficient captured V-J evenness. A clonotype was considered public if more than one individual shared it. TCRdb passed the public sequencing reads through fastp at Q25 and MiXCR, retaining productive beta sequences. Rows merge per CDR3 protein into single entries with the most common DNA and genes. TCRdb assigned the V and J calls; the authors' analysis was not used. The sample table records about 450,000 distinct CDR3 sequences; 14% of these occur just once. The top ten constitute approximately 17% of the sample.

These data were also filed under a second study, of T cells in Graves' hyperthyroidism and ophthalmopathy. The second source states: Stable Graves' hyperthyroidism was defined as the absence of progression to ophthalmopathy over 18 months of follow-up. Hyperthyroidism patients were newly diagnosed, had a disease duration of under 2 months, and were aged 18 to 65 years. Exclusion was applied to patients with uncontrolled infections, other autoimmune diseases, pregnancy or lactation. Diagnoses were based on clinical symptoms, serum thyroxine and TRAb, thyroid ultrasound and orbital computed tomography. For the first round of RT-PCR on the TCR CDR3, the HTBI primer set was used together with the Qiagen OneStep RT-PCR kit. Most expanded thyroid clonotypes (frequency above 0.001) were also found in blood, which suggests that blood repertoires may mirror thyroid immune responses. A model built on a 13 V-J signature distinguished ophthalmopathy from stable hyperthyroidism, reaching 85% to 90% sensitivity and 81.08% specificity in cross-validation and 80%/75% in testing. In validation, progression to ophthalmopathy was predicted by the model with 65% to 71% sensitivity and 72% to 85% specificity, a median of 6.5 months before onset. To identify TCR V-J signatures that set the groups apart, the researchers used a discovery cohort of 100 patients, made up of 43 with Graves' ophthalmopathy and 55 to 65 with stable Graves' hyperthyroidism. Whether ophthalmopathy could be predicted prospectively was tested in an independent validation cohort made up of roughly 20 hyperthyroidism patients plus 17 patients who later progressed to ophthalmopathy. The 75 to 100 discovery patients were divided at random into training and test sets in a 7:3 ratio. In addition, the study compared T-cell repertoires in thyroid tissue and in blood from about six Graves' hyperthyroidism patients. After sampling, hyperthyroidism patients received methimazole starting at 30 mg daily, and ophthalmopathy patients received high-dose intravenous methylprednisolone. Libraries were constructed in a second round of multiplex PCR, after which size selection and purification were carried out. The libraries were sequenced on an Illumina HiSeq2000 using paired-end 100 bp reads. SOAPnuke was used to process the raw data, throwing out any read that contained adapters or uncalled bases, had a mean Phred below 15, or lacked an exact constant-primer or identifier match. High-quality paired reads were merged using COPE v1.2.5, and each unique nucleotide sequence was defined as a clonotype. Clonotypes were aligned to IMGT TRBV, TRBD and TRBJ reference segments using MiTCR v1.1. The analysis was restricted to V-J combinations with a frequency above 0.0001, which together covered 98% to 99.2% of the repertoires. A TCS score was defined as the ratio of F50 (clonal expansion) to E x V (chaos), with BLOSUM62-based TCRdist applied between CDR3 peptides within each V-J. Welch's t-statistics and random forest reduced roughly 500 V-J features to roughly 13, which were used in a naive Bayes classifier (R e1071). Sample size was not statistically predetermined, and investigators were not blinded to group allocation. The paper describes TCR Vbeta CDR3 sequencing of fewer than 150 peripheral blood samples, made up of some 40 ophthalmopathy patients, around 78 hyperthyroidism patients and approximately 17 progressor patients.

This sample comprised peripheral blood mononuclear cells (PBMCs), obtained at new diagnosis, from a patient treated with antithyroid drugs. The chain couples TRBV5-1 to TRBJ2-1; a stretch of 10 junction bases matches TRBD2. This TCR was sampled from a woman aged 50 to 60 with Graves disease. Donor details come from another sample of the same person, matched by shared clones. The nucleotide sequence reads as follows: TGCGCCAGCAGCCCCATAGGACTAGCGGAGGACAATGAGCAGTTCTTC. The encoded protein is CASSPIGLAEDNEQFF.